This TCR beta chain derives from a study of radiation and T cells in renal cell carcinoma. For the study at large: Nephrectomy followed 15 Gy stereotactic body radiation by 4 weeks. General study points: Top tumor clonotypes rose in blood 2 weeks post-radiation, then contracted. Pretreatment tumor biopsies were lacking, so baseline clonotypes are unknown.

The time point: blood 2 weeks post-SBRT. Noted treatment: 15 Gy SBRT to primary tumor, nephrectomy 4 weeks later. Serial blood draws occurred at baseline and 2 and 4 weeks post-SBRT. The sample holds a few counts of this clone. Its target is not known. Assay: immunoSEQ multiplex PCR; the TCRdb copy retains only in-frame clones and omits some. The repertoire holds about 130,000 clones, with around 80% as singletons. The clonotype comes from a man aged 45 to 65 with renal cell carcinoma. The sequencing used blood, collected from a patient whose treatment included radiotherapy and nephrectomy.

The CDR3, as DNA: TGTGCCAGTAGTACCCAGGGGGATCAGCCCCAGCATTTT. It encodes CASSTQGDQPQHF. This chain links TRBV19 with TRBJ1-5, with 7 bases aligning to TRBD1. The trim removed 4 bases at V and 5 bases at J, leaving 2 bases unmatched. The CDR3 runs to 13 residues. Germline CDR1 is LNHDA and CDR2 is SQIVND (reference sequence).